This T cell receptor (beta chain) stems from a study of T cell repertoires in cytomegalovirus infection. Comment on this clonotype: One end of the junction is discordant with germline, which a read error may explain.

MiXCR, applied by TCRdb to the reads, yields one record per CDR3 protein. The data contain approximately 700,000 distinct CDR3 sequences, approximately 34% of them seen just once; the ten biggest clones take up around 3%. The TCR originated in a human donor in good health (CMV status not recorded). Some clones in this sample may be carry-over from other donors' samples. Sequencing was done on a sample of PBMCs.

CDR3 sequence (DNA): TGTGCCGGCAGCCGCCTTTCGGGGGGGCGCTTGGAGACCCAGTACTTC. It is translated as CAGSRLSGGRLETQYF. The chain joins TRBV7-6 to TRBJ2-5; 8 nucleotides line up with TRBD2. The CDR3 loop spans 16 amino acids. Germline values: CDR1 SGHVS, CDR2 FNYEAQ.